The present entry profiles one TCR beta chain with its context. Its antigen remains unknown. The sample originates from a study of cytomegalovirus exposure and HLA in healthy donors. Whole-study context: From donors who were HLA-typed, an early data release held around 80 million unique TCRs. Findings of the study overall: Later analysis reportedly placed an Asian-associated ancestry cluster below the roughly 690-donor mean in N-insertions.

Germline V gene sequence: CDR1 PRHDT, CDR2 FYEKMQ (reference sequence). The CDR3 runs 14 residues. V lost 7 bases, J lost 9 bases, and 21 bases lay in between. Researchers ran the PCR with 60 Vbeta and 13 Jbeta primers. TCRdb's copy holds only in-frame clones and misses some; the assay was immunoSEQ multiplex PCR. In the table there are 180,000 or so clones, about 82% of which are singletons. The TCR sequence derives from a woman under 40 in good health and CMV-seronegative. The sample consisted of PBMCs. The chain links TRBV13 to TRBJ2-5; TRBD1 might be the D (6 bases). The CDR3 here is CASTNTGRKGAQYF. In nucleotides, the CDR3 is TGTGCCAGCACAAATACAGGGAGAAAAGGGGCCCAGTACTTC.